This paragraph covers one TCR beta chain sequence. V gave up 4 bases and J gave up 2 bases, with 13 bases separating them. The CDR3 has 14 amino acids. The germline V gene encodes CDR1 SGHRS and CDR2 YFSETQ. This specimen belongs to a study of blood T cell repertoires in COVID-19. Only in-frame clones appear in the TCRdb table, and some are missing; sequencing was by immunoSEQ multiplex PCR. The sample consists of about 80,000 clones, roughly 87% of them appearing once. Sequenced material: peripheral blood. V is TRBV5-1 and J is TRBJ2-7; possible D gene TRBD1, 6 bases. The receptor was isolated from a man aged 65 to 79 with acute or convalescent COVID-19. The CDR3 is CASSPTAGAYEQYF. CDR3 nucleotide sequence: TGCGCCAGCAGCCCAACCGCAGGGGCCTACGAGCAGTACTTC.